The 14 T cell receptor beta chains below all came from one sample that was sequenced in a study of blood T cell repertoires in COVID-19. Profiling relied on immunoSEQ multiplex PCR, and the TCRdb table lists in-frame clones only, not all of them. Of just over 150,000 clones detected, roughly 82% appear once; the ten largest clones hold about 7.7%. Sequenced material: peripheral blood. Receptors were obtained from a woman aged 35 to 49 with COVID-19, enrolled during active disease.

This chain links TRBV7-8 with TRBJ2-7; perhaps TRBD1 as D (5 bases). The CDR3 extends over 14 amino acids. Germline-derived CDR1 and CDR2 are SGHVS and FQNEAQ. Trimming took 5 bases from V and 0 from J, leaving 11 bases between them. The CDR3 here is CASSLGHSSYEQYF. The CDR3 DNA sequence: TGTGCCAGCAGCCTCGGACATTCCTCCTACGAGCAGTACTTC.

The chain employs TRBV7-9 and TRBJ1-3; the match to TRBD1 covers 8 bases. This CDR3 contains 17 residues. Germline V gene sequence: CDR1 SEHNR, CDR2 FQNEAQ (reference sequence). Trimming removed 3 bases from V and 3 bases from J; junction bases left unmatched: 10. CDR3: CASSLPGRGHLGNTIYF. DNA for the CDR3: TGTGCCAGCAGCTTGCCGGGCAGGGGGCACCTTGGAAACACCATATATTTT.

The J gene is TRBJ2-1, the V gene TRBV5-1; 11 bases match TRBD2. In germline, CDR1 is SGHRS, CDR2 YFSETQ. V gave up 2 bases and J gave up 4 bases; unmatched junction bases: 8. The CDR3 covers 17 residues. The CDR3 DNA is TGCGCCAGCAGCTTTACTTCCGGGACTAGCGGATACAATGAGCAGTTCTTC. Translating gives CASSFTSGTSGYNEQFF.

The genes are TRBV6-5 and TRBJ1-1, with 10 nucleotides matching TRBD1. V lost 5 bases to trimming and J lost 5 bases; unmatched junction nucleotides: 5. CDR1 MNHEY and CDR2 SVGAGI come from the germline V gene. This CDR3 region has 14 residues. The CDR3 DNA reads as TGTGCCAGCAGTCAGCTGGACAGGGGGACTGAAGCTTTCTTT. Translated: CASSQLDRGTEAFF.

The chain employs TRBV9 and TRBJ2-5; D unclear. This CDR3 contains 14 residues. The germline V gene has CDR1 SGDLS and CDR2 YYNGEE. Deletions cut 3 bases from V and 3 bases from J, with 12 bases between. CDR3 sequence: CASSDDLEEETQYF. CDR3 nucleotide sequence: TGTGCCAGCAGCGACGATCTAGAAGAAGAGACCCAGTACTTC.

The chain links TRBV2 to TRBJ2-5, with a weak D call TRBD1 (6 bases). The CDR3 is made up of 14 amino acids. Trimming took off 9 bases at V and 1 base at J, with 15 bases between the two ends. The V gene's germline CDR1 is SNHLY and CDR2 FYNNEI. The CDR3 loop reads CARGGYRVQETQYF. CDR3 DNA sequence: TGTGCCAGAGGGGGTTACAGGGTCCAAGAGACCCAGTACTTC.

The V gene is TRBV28, the J gene TRBJ2-7, with 13 nucleotides matching TRBD2. V shed 4 bases and J 4 bases; nucleotides not matched to a gene: 7. CDR1 and CDR2 from the germline V gene are MDHEN and SYDVKM. This CDR3 is 16 amino acids long. CDR3 residues: CASSSSRLAGGYEQYF. CDR3 coding DNA: TGTGCCAGCAGTTCTTCTCGACTAGCGGGAGGATACGAGCAGTACTTC.

The chain employs TRBV10-2 and TRBJ2-7; tentatively, D is TRBD1 (6 bases). The germline CDR1 and CDR2 sequences are WSHSY and SAAADI. This CDR3 is 14 amino acids long. V was cut by 3 bases and J by 2 bases, with 11 bases left in between. The CDR3 loop reads CASSEQGRTYEQYF. The CDR3 nucleotides read TGCGCCAGCAGTGAACAGGGCCGCACCTACGAGCAGTACTTC.

V and J are TRBV7-9 and TRBJ2-1; TRBD2 matches 7 bases. V shed 7 bases, J shed 4 bases, and the junction held 7 bases outside the gene matches. CDR1 and CDR2 from the germline V gene are SEHNR and FQNEAQ (reference sequence). There are 14 residues in the CDR3. CDR3 coding DNA: TGTGCCAGCATCCTAGCGGAGCCTTACAATGAGCAGTTCTTC. Translation gives CASILAEPYNEQFF.

The chain employs TRBV27 and TRBJ2-6; 8 bases are shared with TRBD1. Unmatched junction bases numbered 9, after V lost 7 bases and J lost 1 base. Germline V gene data show CDR1 as MNHEY and CDR2 as SMNVEV (reference sequence). The CDR3 spans 17 residues. This chain's CDR3 is CASTLLGQGSGANVLTF. CDR3 nucleotide sequence: TGTGCCAGCACCCTACTCGGACAGGGTTCTGGGGCCAACGTCCTGACTTTC.

This chain links TRBV27 with TRBJ1-2; tentatively, D is TRBD1 (5 bases). Trimming left V 2 bases short and J 4 bases short, with 11 bases between. Germline V gives CDR1 MNHEY, CDR2 SMNVEV (reference sequence). The CDR3 spans 14 residues. This CDR3 reads CASSLTRASYGYTF. The CDR3, as DNA: TGTGCCAGCAGTTTAACCAGGGCGAGCTATGGCTACACCTTC.

The chain couples TRBV7-9 to TRBJ1-2, with 8 bases matching TRBD1. V shed 6 bases, J shed 6 bases, and the junction held 6 bases outside the gene matches. The CDR3 covers 13 residues. The V gene's germline CDR1 is SEHNR and CDR2 FQNEAQ (reference sequence). CDR3: CASRVGQGHGYTF. DNA of the CDR3: TGTGCCAGCAGGGTCGGACAGGGACATGGCTACACCTTC.

The J gene is TRBJ1-6, the V gene TRBV18; no definite D call. The CDR3 covers 15 residues. The V gene's germline CDR1 is KGHSH and CDR2 LQKENI. With 0 bases removed from V and 7 bases from J, the gap between germline ends came to 10 bases. CDR3 sequence: CASSPPGGQNSPLHF. The CDR3, as DNA: TGTGCCAGCTCACCACCGGGTGGGCAGAATTCACCCCTCCACTTT.

The chain combines TRBV28 with TRBJ1-1, with a weak D call TRBD1 (6 bases). V shed 5 bases and J shed 3 bases, with 13 bases lying between them. From germline, CDR1 is MDHEN and CDR2 SYDVKM. This CDR3 contains 14 residues. The CDR3 sequence: CASSLHRDHTEAFF. CDR3 bases: TGTGCCAGCAGTCTACACAGGGACCACACTGAAGCTTTCTTT.